This entry lists 10 T cell receptor beta chains sequenced from one sample in a study of regulatory T cells in long-lasting Graves disease. Specified time point: newly diagnosed GD, antithyroid drugs for less than 3 months. The TCR library was made from RNA that had been extracted from PBMCs in TRIzol. Relying on iRepertoire HTBI primers and Arm-PCR of CDR3 regions, the team built TCR beta libraries. TCRdb reanalysed the multiplex PCR reads using MiXCR and keeps one entry per CDR3 protein. The sample has 400,000 to 550,000 distinct CDR3 sequences; roughly 17% are singletons. These data also formed part of another study, on T cells in Graves' hyperthyroidism and ophthalmopathy.

The material was peripheral blood mononuclear cells (PBMCs), obtained at new diagnosis, from a patient treated with antithyroid drugs. The origin of the receptors is a woman aged 18-29 years with Graves disease.

This clonotype was seen ten or more times. The chain has TRBV2 and TRBJ2-7, with 7 bases fitting TRBD1. J gave up 2 bases and V 6 bases, and 7 bases lay outside the gene matches. CDR3 length: 14 amino acids. The V gene's germline CDR1 is SNHLY and CDR2 FYNNEI. The CDR3 region is CASRPGTVPYEQYF. The CDR3, as DNA: TGTGCCAGCAGACCCGGGACAGTGCCCTACGAGCAGTACTTC. The full variable domain, completed using reference TRBV2 and TRBJ2-7, is EPEVTQTPSHQVTQMGQEVILRCVPISNHLYFYWYRQILGQKVEFLVSFYNNEISEKSEIFDDQFSVERPDGSNFTLKIRSTKLEDSAMYFCASRPGTVPYEQYFGPGTRLTVT.

V usage is TRBV4-1 and J usage is TRBJ2-4; D is perhaps TRBD2 (5 bases). The V gene lost 2 bases and the J gene lost 8 bases, with 16 bases spanning the gap. There are 15 residues in the CDR3. Germline-derived CDR1 and CDR2 are MGHRA and YSYEKL. The CDR3 nucleotides read TGCGCCAGCAGCCAATCGGCGGGTGGGTTAGACATTCAGTACTTC. As protein: CASSQSAGGLDIQYF.

This clonotype was detected only a few times. V gene TRBV5-1 combines with J gene TRBJ2-2; D not certain. CDR1 and CDR2 from the germline V gene are SGHRS and YFSETQ. The CDR3 is made up of 15 amino acids. Trimming took 5 bases from V and 0 from J, leaving 11 bases between them. The CDR3 spells CASRGSLPNTGELFF. CDR3 coding DNA: TGCGCCAGCAGAGGATCACTACCGAACACCGGGGAGCTGTTTTTT. Using reference TRBV5-1 and TRBJ2-2 for the parts outside the CDR3, the full variable domain is KAGVTQTPRYLIKTRGQQVTLSCSPISGHRSVSWYQQTPGQGLQFLFEYFSETQRNKGNFPGRFSGRQFSNSRSEMNVSTLELGDSALYLCASRGSLPNTGELFFGEGSRLTVL.

J is TRBJ2-2 and V is TRBV6-2 or TRBV6-3; D remains unclear. Per the germline V gene, CDR1 is MNHEY and CDR2 is SVGEGT. The CDR3 contains 15 residues. Trimming left V 2 bases short and J 4 bases short, with 11 bases between. CDR3 sequence (DNA): TGTGCCAGCAGTTACGGATCAGCGAGCACCGGGGAGCTGTTTTTT. It codes for CASSYGSASTGELFF.

This clonotype was counted ten times or more. The V call is TRBV7-2, the J call TRBJ2-1; 10 bases fit TRBD2. Trimming at V came to 5 bases and at J to 4 bases, leaving 11 bases not matched to a gene. This CDR3 region has 17 residues. CDR1 is SGHTA, CDR2 FQGNSA, per germline. The CDR3 sequence is CASSTLSGRYRYNEQFF. The DNA of the CDR3 is TGTGCCAGCAGCACACTTAGCGGGAGGTATAGATACAATGAGCAGTTCTTC.

This clonotype was detected many times. This rearrangement joins TRBV2 to TRBJ2-3; D possibly corresponds to TRBD2 (6 bases). This CDR3 is 14 amino acids long. Germline V gives CDR1 SNHLY, CDR2 FYNNEI. Trimming cost V 7 bases and J 2 bases, with 13 bases left between them. As DNA, the CDR3 is TGTGCCAGCAAGGAGCGGGTGCTCACAGATACGCAGTATTTT. It codes for CASKERVLTDTQYF.

The chain couples TRBV20-1 to TRBJ1-1; D possibly corresponds to TRBD1 (6 bases). This CDR3 spans 15 amino acids. Looked up from germline, CDR1 is DFQATT and CDR2 is SNEGSKA (reference sequence). The V end lost 6 bases, the J end lost 0 bases, and 17 bases lay between the germline ends. The CDR3 bases are TGCAGTGCCCTCGGGGGAGGGGGAATGAACACTGAAGCTTTCTTT. It translates to CSALGGGGMNTEAFF.

This clonotype was seen ten or more times. J is TRBJ1-5 and V is TRBV20-1; D unclear. V lost 6 bases to trimming and J lost 0 bases, with 18 bases between them. Germline V lookup: CDR1 DFQATT, CDR2 SNEGSKA (reference sequence). There are 16 residues in the CDR3. The CDR3, as DNA: TGCAGTGCCAAACCCTCGGGCTGGGGTAGCAATCAGCCCCAGCATTTT. It translates to CSAKPSGWGSNQPQHF.

This clonotype was observed a single time. This chain links TRBV5-8 with TRBJ2-5, with D unresolved. V lost 1 base and J lost 9, with 10 bases in between. The CDR3 loop spans 12 amino acids. Germline loops: CDR1 SGHTS, CDR2 YDEGEE. The CDR3 loop is CASSLLHPAQYF. CDR3 sequence (DNA): TGTGCCAGCAGCTTGTTACACCCTGCCCAGTACTTC. The whole variable domain, remainder taken from reference TRBV5-8 and TRBJ2-5, is EAGVTQSPTHLIKTRGQQATLRCSPISGHTSVYWYQQALGLGLQFLLWYDEGEERNRGNFPPRFSGRQFPNYSSELNVNALELEDSALYLCASSLLHPAQYFGPGTRLLVL.

A word on this clonotype: A read error may explain this, as a much larger clone is one base away. The chain recombines TRBV12-3 or TRBV12-4 with TRBJ1-2; D remains unclear. CDR3 size: 12 residues. Trimming left V 2 bases short and J 5 bases short, with 6 bases between. The CDR3 DNA sequence: TGTGCCAGCAGTTTACGGGTTTATGGCTACACCTTC. Translation: CASSLRVYGYTF.